This T cell receptor beta chain stems from a study of CD8 T cells in Susac syndrome (dated by TCRdb to between 2018 and 2020). Regarding the complete study: Whether CD8+ T cell activation and differentiation in Susac syndrome was antigen driven was tested using repertoire sequencing. What the work shows at the level of the full study, not this receptor alone: The TCR sequencing and HLA analysis was acknowledged to have included a relatively small number of individuals.

In regard to this clonotype: It has no known antigen specificity. No much larger clonotype is one base removed from it; base qualities were not supplied.

RNA was extracted using the RNeasy kit, and roughly 0.5 to 1 ug of the RNA was reverse transcribed with random hexamers. TCR beta CDR3 regions were amplified with the immunoSEQ multiplex PCR assay covering 54 Vbeta and 13 Jbeta segments. Bias from PCR amplification was corrected by using a synthetic template baseline for primer optimization and for computational correction. Processing in the source paper ran as follows. Reads were annotated to V, D and J genes according to IMGT and were analyzed with immunoSEQ Analyzer, with only productive sequences retained. Clonality was calculated as one minus the Shannon entropy normalized by log2 of the number of productive unique sequences. For each patient and control, public and private clones were evaluated within the 100 most prevalent clones. A clone was defined as Susac-specific if it was absent from the healthy and MS cohorts, from 1052 published viral clones and from other ImmuneACCESS disease sequences. TCRdb cleaned the public reads at Q25 with fastp, built clones with MiXCR and kept in-frame beta chains. Here each entry gathers all rows of one CDR3 protein and keeps the most common genes and DNA. The V and J calls were determined by TCRdb, not by the authors. In this sample the table shows approximately 120,000 distinct CDR3 sequences, around 95% of which occur a single time. The ten largest clones capture 0.096% of the sample.

Peripheral blood CD8+ and CD4+ T cells from healthy donors, Susac syndrome patients and multiple sclerosis patients were profiled by high-throughput TCR beta sequencing. Healthy donors were age- and sex-matched controls. CD8+ TEMRA cells were enriched by FACS, while bulk CD8+ and CD4+ T cells were purified by magnetic negative isolation. Blood was collected in EDTA tubes and processed within 24 hours, with PBMCs isolated through density gradient centrifugation. PBMCs intended for TCR sequencing were cryopreserved in liquid nitrogen and were subsequently thawed in a 37 degrees C water bath. Purity of sorted or isolated CD4+, CD8+ and CD8+ TEMRA cells was at least 90%. The CDR3 holds 14 amino acids from the cysteine to the phenylalanine. Only the CDR3 region is kept as DNA, spanning 42 bases read in frame from base 1. The germline V gene (reference sequence) supplies CDR1 DFQATT and CDR2 SNEGSKA. The junction carries 8 bases between V and J, which are trimmed by 4 bases and 1 base respectively.

The receptor was isolated from a human donor in good health. The chain is assembled from TRBV20-1 and TRBJ2-6, with the D gene not confidently named. Sequencing was done on a sample of CD4+ T cells from PBMCs. CDR3 loop: CSATTASGANVLTF. At the DNA level, the sequence is TGCAGTGCTACTACGGCTTCTGGGGCCAACGTCCTGACTTTC.